The 2 T cell receptor beta chains below all came from one sample that was sequenced in a study of blood T cell repertoires in COVID-19 (TCRdb year 2020). Library preparation was by the immunoSEQ multiplex PCR assay. Held by TCRdb, this immuneACCESS table contains in-frame sequences only and omits some clones. Under half of the omission traces to an unresolved V gene where checked; the cause of the rest is unknown. This sample holds about 220,000 clones; 84% were observed only once. Of the sample, 9.7% falls within the top ten clones. The specimen was peripheral blood. The receptors stem from a middle-aged man with active or convalescent COVID-19.

V gene TRBV21-1 combines with J gene TRBJ2-3; the D call TRBD2 from the table was never checked on the DNA. TRBV21-1 is a listed pseudogene. This CDR3 has 12 residues. CDR3 DNA: TGTGCCAGCAGGGCTAGCGCAGATACGCAGTATTTT. Encoded protein: CASRASADTQYF.

This clone was seen a few times. This sequence joins TRBV5-1 and TRBJ2-7; tentative D call: TRBD1 (5 bases). Per germline, CDR1 SGHRS and CDR2 YFSETQ. CDR3 size: 13 residues. V shed 4 bases and J shed 3 bases, with 11 bases lying between them. CDR3: CASSIGVGYEQYV. As DNA, the CDR3 is TGCGCCAGCAGCATAGGGGTGGGCTACGAGCAGTACGTC.